The clone carrying this T cell receptor beta chain was seen only a few times. A sample-barcoded 5' primer and a J-beta primer mix were used in a second PCR of roughly 7 to 12 cycles. TCRdb independently ran MiXCR on the 5' RACE reads; one entry per CDR3 protein. The sample records 1 million or so distinct CDR3 sequences, about 25% being singletons. The data were obtained in a study of blood T cells in healthy people across ages. Trimming pared 2 bases from V and 5 bases from J, leaving 12 bases between. Looked up from germline, CDR1 is MGHRA and CDR2 is YSYEKL. The CDR3 totals 14 residues. These records were also assigned to another study, of T cells of mothers and their children.

The genes are TRBV4-1 and TRBJ2-5, with unresolved D. This sequence originates from a girl aged 2-10 years in good health. Material: blood. The CDR3: CASSQLALEETQYF. The CDR3 DNA reads as TGCGCCAGCAGCCAACTTGCCTTAGAGGAGACCCAGTACTTC.